The 10 T cell receptor beta chains listed next were all sequenced from one sample in a study of post-analysis software for immune sequencing data. Findings and caveats of the study: Five TRBV segments were more frequent in patients than controls; TRBV5-6, TRBV5-1 and TRBV20-1 belonged to this group.

No antigens are known for them. cDNA libraries of TCR beta carried unique molecular identifiers. TCRdb reanalysed the PCR reads using MiXCR and keeps one entry per CDR3 protein. Of about 400,000 distinct CDR3 sequences listed, about a third are singletons. Source material: blood. The receptors were sampled from a girl between 10 and 17 years old with multiple sclerosis.

The V call is TRBV7-2, the J call TRBJ2-2; D uncertain. V lost 4 bases to trimming and J lost 1 base, with 10 bases between them. The germline gives CDR1 SGHTA, CDR2 FQGNSA. CDR3 size: 15 residues. The chain's CDR3 is CASSSRTVNTGELFF. The DNA for the CDR3 is TGTGCCAGCAGCTCTCGGACGGTGAACACCGGGGAGCTGTTTTTT.

This clonotype was picked up many times. V gene TRBV6-6 combines with J gene TRBJ2-5; possibly TRBD1 for D (6 bases). Trimming removed 6 bases from V and 2 bases from J, with 16 bases in between. CDR1 MNHNY and CDR2 SVGAGI come from the germline V gene (reference sequence). The CDR3 is made up of 15 amino acids. CDR3 DNA sequence: TGTGCCAGCAGGCGAGGTAGAGGGGGTCAAGAGACCCAGTACTTC. Encoded protein: CASRRGRGGQETQYF.

V is TRBV10-3 and J is TRBJ2-5, with 11 bases lining up with TRBD1. The assigned J gene may be wrong: the sequence end matches TRBJ2-7 better. The CDR3 has 13 residues. The germline V gene has CDR1 ENHRY and CDR2 SYGVKD. CDR3 in DNA: TGTGCCATCAGGGGACAGGGGGTTCACGAGCAGTACTTC. This gives the protein CAIRGQGVHEQYF.

The chain employs TRBV4-2 and TRBJ1-3, with D possibly matching TRBD1 (6 bases). This CDR3 contains 16 residues. V was shortened by 0 bases and J by 2 bases, with 11 bases between the two germline ends. Germline CDR1 is LGHNA and CDR2 is YNFKEQ. The CDR3 nucleotides read TGTGCCAGCAGCCAAGATGTCACAGGGCCTGGAAACACCATATATTTT. Residues: CASSQDVTGPGNTIYF.

Only a few counts were recorded for this clonotype. The chain couples TRBV7-3 to TRBJ2-5; the D is unclear. CDR3 length: 15 amino acids. Germline loops: CDR1 SGHTA, CDR2 FQGTGA. Trimming removed 4 bases at V and 2 bases at J, with 14 bases between. The CDR3 loop is CASSSGLSRQETQYF. As DNA, the CDR3 is TGTGCCAGCAGCTCAGGCCTTTCGCGGCAAGAGACCCAGTACTTC.

There are a few counts of this clonotype. This rearrangement joins TRBV7-2 to TRBJ2-6; 9 bases agree with TRBD2. Germline V lookup: CDR1 SGHTA, CDR2 FQGNSA. Losses at the gene ends were 5 bases for V and 0 bases for J; bases not matched to a gene: 8. This CDR3 comprises 18 residues. Written as DNA, the CDR3 is TGTGCCAGCAGCAAGTTGACTAGCGGAATCTCTGGGGCCAACGTCCTGACTTTC. Protein sequence: CASSKLTSGISGANVLTF.

The chain combines TRBV6-6 with TRBJ1-6, with D tentatively TRBD1 (6 bases). CDR1 and CDR2 from the germline V gene are MNHNY and SVGAGI (reference sequence). With 5 bases removed from V and 10 bases from J, the gap between germline ends came to 18 bases. The CDR3 covers 15 residues. This CDR3 reads CASSLQTGNESPLHF. CDR3 nucleotides: TGTGCCAGCAGTCTCCAGACAGGCAATGAGTCACCCCTCCACTTT.

The rearrangement links TRBV15 to TRBJ2-4; TRBD1 aligns across 7 bases. The CDR3 has 17 residues. V shed 1 base, J shed 5 bases, and the junction held 11 bases outside the gene matches. CDR1 is LNHNV, CDR2 YYDKDF, per germline (reference sequence). The CDR3 DNA sequence: TGTGCCACCAGCAGAGGTTCGGGACAGAAGGGCCAAAACATTCAGTACTTC. It yields the protein CATSRGSGQKGQNIQYF.

The rearrangement joins TRBV11-2 to TRBJ1-2; possible D gene TRBD1, 5 bases. The CDR3 length is 14 residues. Trimming took off 6 bases at V and 0 bases at J, with 11 bases between the two ends. Germline V gives CDR1 SGHAT, CDR2 FQNNGV. CDR3 sequence: CASSVTGANYGYTF. CDR3 DNA sequence: TGTGCCAGCAGTGTTACAGGAGCTAACTATGGCTACACCTTC.

This clonotype was counted between two and nine times. The chain carries TRBV28 and TRBJ1-2; D might be TRBD1 (5 bases). Germline assignment: CDR1 MDHEN and CDR2 SYDVKM. This CDR3 region has 13 residues. Trimming stripped 6 bases from V and 8 bases from J, with 16 bases between. This CDR3 reads CASRGPPRGGYTF. The CDR3 DNA reads as TGTGCCAGCAGGGGGCCTCCCCGCGGGGGCTACACCTTC.